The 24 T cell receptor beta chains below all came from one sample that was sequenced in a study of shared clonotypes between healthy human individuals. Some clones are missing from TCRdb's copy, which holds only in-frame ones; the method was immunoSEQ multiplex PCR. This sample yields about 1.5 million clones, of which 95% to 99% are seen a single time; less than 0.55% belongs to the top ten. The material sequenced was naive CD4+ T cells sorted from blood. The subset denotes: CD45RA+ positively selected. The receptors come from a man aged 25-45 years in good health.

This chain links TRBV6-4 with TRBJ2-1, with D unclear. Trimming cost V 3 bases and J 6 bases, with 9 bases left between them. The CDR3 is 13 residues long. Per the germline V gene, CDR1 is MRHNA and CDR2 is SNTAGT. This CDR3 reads CASSDWASNEQFF. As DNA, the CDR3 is TGTGCCAGCAGTGATTGGGCTAGCAATGAGCAGTTCTTC.

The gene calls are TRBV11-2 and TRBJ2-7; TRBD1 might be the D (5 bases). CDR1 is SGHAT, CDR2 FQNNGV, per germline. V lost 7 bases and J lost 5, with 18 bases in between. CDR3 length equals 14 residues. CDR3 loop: CASTGGLPGNEQYF. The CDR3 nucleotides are TGTGCCAGCACTGGCGGTCTCCCAGGGAACGAGCAGTACTTC.

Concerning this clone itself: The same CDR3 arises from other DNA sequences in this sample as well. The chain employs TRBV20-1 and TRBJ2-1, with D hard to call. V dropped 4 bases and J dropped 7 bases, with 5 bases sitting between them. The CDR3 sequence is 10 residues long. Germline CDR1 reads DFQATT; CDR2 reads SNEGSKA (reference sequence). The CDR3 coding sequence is TGCAGTGCTACAAGTAATGAGCAGTTCTTC. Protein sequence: CSATSNEQFF.

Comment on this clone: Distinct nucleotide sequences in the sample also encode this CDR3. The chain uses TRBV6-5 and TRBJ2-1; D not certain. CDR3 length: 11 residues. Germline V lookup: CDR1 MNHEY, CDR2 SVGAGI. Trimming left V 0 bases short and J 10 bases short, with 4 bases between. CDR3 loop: CASSYSSEQFF. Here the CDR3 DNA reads TGTGCCAGCAGTTACTCTTCCGAGCAGTTCTTC.

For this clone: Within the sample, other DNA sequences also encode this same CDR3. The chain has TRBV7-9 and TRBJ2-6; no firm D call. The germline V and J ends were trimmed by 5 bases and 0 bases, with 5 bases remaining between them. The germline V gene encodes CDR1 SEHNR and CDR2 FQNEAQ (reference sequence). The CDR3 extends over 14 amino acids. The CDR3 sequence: CASSLSSGANVLTF. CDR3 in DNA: TGTGCCAGCAGCCTCAGCTCTGGGGCCAACGTCCTGACTTTC.

CDR3 bases: TGTGCCAGCAGAGGGGACGTAAACAATCAGCCCCAGCATTTT. Protein product: CASRGDVNNQPQHF. V usage is TRBV6-1 and J usage is TRBJ1-5; a possible D gene is TRBD1 (5 bases). The CDR3 is made up of 14 amino acids. The V and J ends lost 6 bases and 3 bases respectively, with 12 bases between them. Germline V lookup: CDR1 MNHNS, CDR2 SASEGT.

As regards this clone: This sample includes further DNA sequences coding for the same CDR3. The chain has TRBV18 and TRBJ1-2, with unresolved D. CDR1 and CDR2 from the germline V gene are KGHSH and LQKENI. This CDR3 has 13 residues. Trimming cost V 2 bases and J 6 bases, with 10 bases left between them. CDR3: CASSPRRDDGYTF. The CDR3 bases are TGTGCCAGCTCACCAAGGAGGGATGATGGCTACACCTTC.

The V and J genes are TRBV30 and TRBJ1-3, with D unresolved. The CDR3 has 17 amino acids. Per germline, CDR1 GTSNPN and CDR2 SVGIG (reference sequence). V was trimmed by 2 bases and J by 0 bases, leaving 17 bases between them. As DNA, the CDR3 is TGTGCCTGGAGTCATAAACGACCCATGAGCTCTGGAAACACCATATATTTT. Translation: CAWSHKRPMSSGNTIYF.

The CDR3 DNA reads TGTGCCAGCAGCTCTGGGACTAGCGGAAACACCGGGGAGCTGTTTTTT. As protein: CASSSGTSGNTGELFF. This chain uses TRBV5-4 with TRBJ2-2, with 11 positions matching TRBD2. The V segment lost 3 bases and the J segment 2 bases; nucleotides outside the gene matches: 3. CDR1 and CDR2 from the germline V gene are SGHNT and YYREEE (reference sequence). This CDR3 region has 16 residues. The entire variable domain, with the rest obtained from reference TRBV5-4 and TRBJ2-2, is as follows: ETGVTQSPTHLIKTRGQQVTLRCSSQSGHNTVSWYQQALGQGPQFIFQYYREEENGRGNFPPRFSGLQFPNYSSELNVNALELDDSALYLCASSSGTSGNTGELFFGEGSRLTVL.

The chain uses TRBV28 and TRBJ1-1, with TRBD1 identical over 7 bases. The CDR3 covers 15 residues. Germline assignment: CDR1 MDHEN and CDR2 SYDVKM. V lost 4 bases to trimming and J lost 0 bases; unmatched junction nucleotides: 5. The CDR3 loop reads CASSYRGQLNTEAFF. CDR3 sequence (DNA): TGTGCCAGCAGTTACCGGGGACAGCTGAACACTGAAGCTTTCTTT.

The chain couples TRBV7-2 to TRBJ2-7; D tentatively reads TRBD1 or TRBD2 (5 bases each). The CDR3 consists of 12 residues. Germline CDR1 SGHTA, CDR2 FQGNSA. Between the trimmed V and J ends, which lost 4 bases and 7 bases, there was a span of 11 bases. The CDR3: CASSWGKVEQYF. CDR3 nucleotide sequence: TGTGCCAGCAGCTGGGGGAAGGTGGAGCAGTACTTC. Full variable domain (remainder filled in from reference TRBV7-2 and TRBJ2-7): GAGVSQSPSNKVTEKGKDVELRCDPISGHTALYWYRQSLGQGLEFLIYFQGNSAPDKSGLPSDRFSAERTGGSVSTLTIQRTQQEDSAVYLCASSWGKVEQYFGPGTRLTVT.

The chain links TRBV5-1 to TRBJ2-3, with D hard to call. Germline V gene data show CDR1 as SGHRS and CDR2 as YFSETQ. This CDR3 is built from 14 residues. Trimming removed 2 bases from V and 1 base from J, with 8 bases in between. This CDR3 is CASSFELGTDTQYF. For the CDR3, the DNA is TGCGCCAGCAGCTTCGAGCTAGGCACAGATACGCAGTATTTT.

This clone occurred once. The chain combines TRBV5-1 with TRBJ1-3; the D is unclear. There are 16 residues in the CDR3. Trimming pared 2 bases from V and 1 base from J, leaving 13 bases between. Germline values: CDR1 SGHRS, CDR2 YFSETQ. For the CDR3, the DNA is TGCGCCAGCAGCTTATCCTGGACCGGATCTGGAAACACCATATATTTT. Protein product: CASSLSWTGSGNTIYF.

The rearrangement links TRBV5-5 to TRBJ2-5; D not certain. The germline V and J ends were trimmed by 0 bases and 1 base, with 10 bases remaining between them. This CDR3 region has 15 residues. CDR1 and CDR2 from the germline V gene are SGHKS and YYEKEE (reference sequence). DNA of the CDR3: TGTGCCAGCAGCTTGGAACCAGAACGCCAAGAGACCCAGTACTTC. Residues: CASSLEPERQETQYF.

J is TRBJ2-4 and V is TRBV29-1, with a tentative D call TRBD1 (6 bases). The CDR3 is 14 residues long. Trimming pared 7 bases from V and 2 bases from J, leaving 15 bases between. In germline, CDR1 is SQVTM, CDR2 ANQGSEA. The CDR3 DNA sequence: TGCAGCGCACTCCAGGGGCTATCCAAAAACATTCAGTACTTC. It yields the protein CSALQGLSKNIQYF.

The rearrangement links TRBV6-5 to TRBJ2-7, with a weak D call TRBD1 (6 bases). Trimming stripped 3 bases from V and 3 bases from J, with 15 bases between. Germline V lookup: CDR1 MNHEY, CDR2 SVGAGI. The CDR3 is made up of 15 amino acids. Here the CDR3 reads CASSYSGTTIYEQYF. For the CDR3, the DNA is TGTGCCAGCAGTTATTCCGGGACAACAATCTACGAGCAGTACTTC.

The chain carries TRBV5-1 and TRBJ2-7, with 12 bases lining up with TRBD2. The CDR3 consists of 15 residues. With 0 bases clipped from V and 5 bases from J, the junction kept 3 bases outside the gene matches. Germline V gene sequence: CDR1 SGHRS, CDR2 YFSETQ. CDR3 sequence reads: CASSLEGLAGNEQYF. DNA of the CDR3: TGCGCCAGCAGCTTGGAGGGACTAGCGGGCAACGAGCAGTACTTC.

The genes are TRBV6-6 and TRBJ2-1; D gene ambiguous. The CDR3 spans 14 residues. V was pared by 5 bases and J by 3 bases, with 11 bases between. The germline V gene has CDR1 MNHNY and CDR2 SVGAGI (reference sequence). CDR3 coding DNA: TGTGCCAGCAGTAATATCAGGAGCTACAATGAGCAGTTCTTC. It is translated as CASSNIRSYNEQFF.

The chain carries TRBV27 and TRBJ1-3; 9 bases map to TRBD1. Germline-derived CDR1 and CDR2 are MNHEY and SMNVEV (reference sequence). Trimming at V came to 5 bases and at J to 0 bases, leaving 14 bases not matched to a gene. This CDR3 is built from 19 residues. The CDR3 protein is CASSPHRDRVSSSGNTIYF. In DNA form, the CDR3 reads TGTGCCAGCAGTCCGCACCGGGACAGGGTCTCTAGCTCTGGAAACACCATATATTTT.

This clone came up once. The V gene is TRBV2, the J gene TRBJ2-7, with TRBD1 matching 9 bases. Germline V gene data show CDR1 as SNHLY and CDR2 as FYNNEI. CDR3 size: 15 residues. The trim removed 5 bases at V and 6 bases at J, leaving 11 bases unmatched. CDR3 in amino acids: CASSPRLGQGREQYF. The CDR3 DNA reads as TGTGCCAGCAGTCCCCGGTTAGGACAGGGGCGCGAGCAGTACTTC.

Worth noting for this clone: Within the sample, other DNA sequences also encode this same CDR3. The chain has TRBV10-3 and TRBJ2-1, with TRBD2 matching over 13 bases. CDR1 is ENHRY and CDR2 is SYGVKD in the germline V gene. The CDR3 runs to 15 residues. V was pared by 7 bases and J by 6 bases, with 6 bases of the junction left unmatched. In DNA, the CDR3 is TGTGCCATCAAAACGGGACTAGCGGGAACCAATGAGCAGTTCTTC. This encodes CAIKTGLAGTNEQFF.

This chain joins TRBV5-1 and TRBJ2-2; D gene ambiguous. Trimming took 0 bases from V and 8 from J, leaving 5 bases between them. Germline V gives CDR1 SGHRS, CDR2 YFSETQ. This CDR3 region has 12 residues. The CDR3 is CASSLVRGELFF. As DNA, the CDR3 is TGCGCCAGCAGCTTGGTACGGGGGGAGCTGTTTTTT.

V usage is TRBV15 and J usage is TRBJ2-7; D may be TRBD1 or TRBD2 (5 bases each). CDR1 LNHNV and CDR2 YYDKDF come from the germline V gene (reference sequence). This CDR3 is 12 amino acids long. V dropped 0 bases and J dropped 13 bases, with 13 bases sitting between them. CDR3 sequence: CATSRDEGQGYF. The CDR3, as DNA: TGTGCCACCAGCAGAGATGAGGGGCAGGGTTACTTC.

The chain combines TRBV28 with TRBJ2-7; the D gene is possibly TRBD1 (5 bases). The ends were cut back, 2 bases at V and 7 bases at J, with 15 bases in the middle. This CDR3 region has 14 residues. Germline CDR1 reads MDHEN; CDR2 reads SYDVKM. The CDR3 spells CASSLQGFRWEQYF. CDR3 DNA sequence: TGTGCCAGCAGTTTACAGGGATTCCGCTGGGAGCAGTACTTC.